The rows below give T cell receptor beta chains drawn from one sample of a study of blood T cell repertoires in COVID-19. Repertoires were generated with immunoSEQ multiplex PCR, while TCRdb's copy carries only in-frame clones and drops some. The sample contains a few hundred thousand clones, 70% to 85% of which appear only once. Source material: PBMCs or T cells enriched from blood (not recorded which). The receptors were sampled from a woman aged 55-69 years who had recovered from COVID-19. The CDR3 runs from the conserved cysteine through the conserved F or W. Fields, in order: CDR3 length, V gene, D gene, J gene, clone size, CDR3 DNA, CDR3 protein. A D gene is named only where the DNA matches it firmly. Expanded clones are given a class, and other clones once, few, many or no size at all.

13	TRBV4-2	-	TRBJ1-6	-	TGTGCCAGCAGCCAAGCGCGGAATTCACCCCTCCACTTT	CASSQARNSPLHF
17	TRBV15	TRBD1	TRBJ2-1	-	TGTGCCACCAGCAGAGATCGGGACAGGGTAGCCTACAATGAGCAGTTCTTC	CATSRDRDRVAYNEQFF
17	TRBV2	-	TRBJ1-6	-	TGTGCCAGCAGTAAGCGGGACTCATCGGCAAATAATTCACCCCTCCACTTT	CASSKRDSSANNSPLHF
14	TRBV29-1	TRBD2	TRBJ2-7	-	TGCAGCCCCGCCCGACTAGCGTCCTCCTACGAGCAGTACTTC	CSPARLASSYEQYF
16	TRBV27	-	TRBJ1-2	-	TGTGCCAGCAGTTTTCGAAACCCACAGGGTTATCGGGGCTACACCTTC	CASSFRNPQGYRGYTF
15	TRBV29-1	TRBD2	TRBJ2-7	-	TGCAGCGTGTCCGGGACTAGCGGGTCTATTTACGAGCAGTACTTC	CSVSGTSGSIYEQYF
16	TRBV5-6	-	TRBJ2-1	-	TGTGCCAGCAGCCTGGGGCTAGCCTCCTCCTACAATGAGCAGTTCTTC	CASSLGLASSYNEQFF
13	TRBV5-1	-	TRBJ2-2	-	TGCGCCAGCACCGGGGGGCAGACCGGGGAGCTGTTTTTT	CASTGGQTGELFF
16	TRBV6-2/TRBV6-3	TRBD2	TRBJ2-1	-	TGTGCCAGCAGTCCGCGACTAAGCGGGGGATTGGGTGAGCAGTTCTTC	CASSPRLSGGLGEQFF
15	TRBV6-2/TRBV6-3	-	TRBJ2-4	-	TGTGCCAGCAGTTTCCGGGGGTTAGCCAAAAACATTCAGTACTTC	CASSFRGLAKNIQYF
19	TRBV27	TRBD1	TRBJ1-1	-	TGTGCCAGCAGTCCCATCGCGCCAATTCTGGGACAGGGTAGGACTGAAGCTTTCTTT	CASSPIAPILGQGRTEAFF
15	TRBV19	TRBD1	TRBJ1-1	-	TGTGCCAGCCCCTCCGGGACAGGGCTTAACACTGAAGCTTTCTTT	CASPSGTGLNTEAFF
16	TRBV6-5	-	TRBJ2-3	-	TGTGCCAGCAGTTACTCCCCAGGGGATAGCACAGATACGCAGTATTTT	CASSYSPGDSTDTQYF
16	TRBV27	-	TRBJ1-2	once	TGTGCCAGCAGTTTCCGATTGGTCAGGTCGGGGTCGGGCTACACCTTC	CASSFRLVRSGSGYTF
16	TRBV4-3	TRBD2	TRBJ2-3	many	TGCGCCAGCAGCCTTACTAGCGGGGGGGCCACAGATACGCAGTATTTT	CASSLTSGGATDTQYF
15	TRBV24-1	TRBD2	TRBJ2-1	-	TGTGCCACCAGTGAGAGCGGGGGGGCGTACAATGAGCAGTTCTTC	CATSESGGAYNEQFF
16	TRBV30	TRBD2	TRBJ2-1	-	TGTGCCTGGAGTAGACGGTTGGGGGGGGTTTACAATGAGCAGTTCTTC	CAWSRRLGGVYNEQFF
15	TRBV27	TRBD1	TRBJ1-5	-	TGTGCCAGCAGCTTGACAGGGGGGGGCAATCAGCCCCAGCATTTT	CASSLTGGGNQPQHF
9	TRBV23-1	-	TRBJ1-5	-	TGCTATCGAGATCAGCCCCAGCATTTT	CYRDQPQHF
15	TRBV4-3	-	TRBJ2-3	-	TGCGCCAGCAGCCAAGAGGCTAGCGACACAGATACGCAGTATTTT	CASSQEASDTDTQYF
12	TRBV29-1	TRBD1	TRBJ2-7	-	TGCATTCTCAGGGGGAAAGCCTACGAGCAGTACTTC	CILRGKAYEQYF
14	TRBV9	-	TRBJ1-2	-	TGTGCCAGCAGCGTAGGGGCCCTCGGTAGTGGCTACACCTTC	CASSVGALGSGYTF
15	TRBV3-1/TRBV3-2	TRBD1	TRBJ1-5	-	TGTGCCAGCAGCCAACGGACAGGGGGCGGTCAGCCCCAGCATTTT	CASSQRTGGGQPQHF
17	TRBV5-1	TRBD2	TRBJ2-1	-	TGCGCCAGCAGCGCTAACATTGGGACTAGCGTTAGGAATGAGCAGTTCTTC	CASSANIGTSVRNEQFF
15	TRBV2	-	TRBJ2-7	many	TGTGCCAGCAGTGTTACCCGGGTGATTGTGTACGAGCAGTACTTC	CASSVTRVIVYEQYF
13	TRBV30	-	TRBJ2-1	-	TGTGCCTGGAGTAAACTAGCTGTGGATGAGCAGTTCTTC	CAWSKLAVDEQFF
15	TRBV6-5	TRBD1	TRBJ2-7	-	TGTGCCAGCAGTTATGGGACAGGGAAAAGGGACGAGCAGTACTTC	CASSYGTGKRDEQYF
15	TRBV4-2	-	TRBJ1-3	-	TGTGCCAGCAGCCAATCACAGGGAATTGGAAACACCATATATTTT	CASSQSQGIGNTIYF
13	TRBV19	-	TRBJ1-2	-	TGTGCCGGTCGGACGGAGGGACCTCTGGGCTACACCTTC	CAGRTEGPLGYTF
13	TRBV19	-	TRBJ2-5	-	TGTGCCAGTAGTCGCTCACAGCAAGAGACCCAGTACTTC	CASSRSQQETQYF
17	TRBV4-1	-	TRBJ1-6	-	TGCGCCAGCAGCCAAGATTCGGGGGTTACACGGAGTTCACCCCTCCACTTT	CASSQDSGVTRSSPLHF
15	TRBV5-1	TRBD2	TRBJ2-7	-	TGCGCCAGCAGCCCAACTAGCGGCCATGCCTACGAGCAGTACTTC	CASSPTSGHAYEQYF
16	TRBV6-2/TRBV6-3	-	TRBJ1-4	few	TGTGCCAGCAGTTACTCGATGGGCTCGAAGGATGAAAAACTGTTTTTT	CASSYSMGSKDEKLFF
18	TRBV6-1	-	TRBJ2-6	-	TGTGCCAGCAGTGCCTCCCCCAGGGTGAAGTCCGGGGCCAACGTCCTGACTTTC	CASSASPRVKSGANVLTF
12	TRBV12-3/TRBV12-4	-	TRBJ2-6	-	TGTGCCAGCAGTGGCTGGGCCAACGTCCTGACTTTC	CASSGWANVLTF
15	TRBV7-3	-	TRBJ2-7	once	TGTGCCAGCACCGGCGCCGGACTGCAGGGGCGTGAGCAGTACTTC	CASTGAGLQGREQYF
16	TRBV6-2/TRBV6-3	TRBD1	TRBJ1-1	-	TGTGCCAGCAGTTACCCCAGGGGGACCCGGAACACTGAAGCTTTCTTT	CASSYPRGTRNTEAFF
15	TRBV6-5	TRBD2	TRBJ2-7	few	TGTGCCAGCAGAGCATTAGCGGGGATGACCTACGAGCAGTACTTC	CASRALAGMTYEQYF
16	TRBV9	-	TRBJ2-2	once	TGTGCCAGCAGCATTCAGACAGGATATAACACCGGGGAGCTGTTTTTT	CASSIQTGYNTGELFF
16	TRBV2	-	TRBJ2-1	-	TGTGCCAGCAGCGGACTCCGACTTAGCGGTACCAATGAGCAGTTCTTC	CASSGLRLSGTNEQFF
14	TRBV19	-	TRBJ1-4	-	TGTGCCAGTAGTTTAGTTGGCAGGGATGAAAAACTGTTTTTT	CASSLVGRDEKLFF
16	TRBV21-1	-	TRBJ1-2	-	TGTGCCAGCAGCAAAGGGGAGAGAGAAGCTAACTATGGCTACACCTTC	CASSKGEREANYGYTF
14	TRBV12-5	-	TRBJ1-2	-	TGTGCTAGTGGTTTCGTACAGGGAAGCTATGGCTACACCTTC	CASGFVQGSYGYTF
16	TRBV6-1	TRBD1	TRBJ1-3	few	TGTGCCAGCAGTGCTCCGACAGGGGTTATAGGAAACACCATATATTTT	CASSAPTGVIGNTIYF
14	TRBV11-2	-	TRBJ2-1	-	TGTGCCAGCAGCTTAGATTTTGGAGGCAATGAGCAGTTCTTC	CASSLDFGGNEQFF
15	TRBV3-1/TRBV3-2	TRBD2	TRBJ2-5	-	TGTGCCAGCAGCCACCTCGCGGGGGGGCGAGAGACCCAGTACTTC	CASSHLAGGRETQYF
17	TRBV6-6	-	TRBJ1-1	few	TGTGCCAGCAGTCAGACACAGGGTTCCCTCATGAACACTGAAGCTTTCTTT	CASSQTQGSLMNTEAFF
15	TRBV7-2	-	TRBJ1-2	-	TGTGCCAGCAGCTTAGGATACGGGGGGAACTATGGCTACACCTTC	CASSLGYGGNYGYTF
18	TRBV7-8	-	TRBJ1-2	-	TGTGCCAGCAGCTTAGCGGGCCGGGCGGCAGGGGAAAACTATGGCTACACCTTC	CASSLAGRAAGENYGYTF
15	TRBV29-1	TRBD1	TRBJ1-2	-	TGCAGCGTTGAAGGTCAAACGGACAGGGGTTGGTCTCGGCCCTTC	CSVEGQTDRGWSRPF
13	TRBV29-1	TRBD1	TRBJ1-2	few	TGCAGCGTATCTCAAGGACAGGACCATGGCTACACCTTC	CSVSQGQDHGYTF
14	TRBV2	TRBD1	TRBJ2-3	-	TGTGCCAGCAGTTTGGACAGGGGGCAAGATACGCAGTATTTT	CASSLDRGQDTQYF
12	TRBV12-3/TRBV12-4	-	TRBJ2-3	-	TGTGCCAGCAAGGGTAGCGGAGATACGCAGTATTTT	CASKGSGDTQYF
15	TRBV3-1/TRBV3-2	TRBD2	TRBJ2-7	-	TGTGCCAGCAGCCAACTCAGCGGGACCCACGGGGAGCAGTACTTC	CASSQLSGTHGEQYF
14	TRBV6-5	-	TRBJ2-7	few	TGTGCCAGCCGATGGCGGGGGCACTCCTACGAGCAGTACTTC	CASRWRGHSYEQYF
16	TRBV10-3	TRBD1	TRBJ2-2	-	TGTGCCACCGCGACAGGGGGTTTGAGTGGTGGCGGGGAGCTGTTTTTT	CATATGGLSGGGELFF
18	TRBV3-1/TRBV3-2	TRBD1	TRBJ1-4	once	TGTGCCAGCAGCCAAGATTGGACAGGGGAGGGTACTAATGAAAAACTGTTTTTT	CASSQDWTGEGTNEKLFF
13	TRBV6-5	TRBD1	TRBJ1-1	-	TGTGCCAGCAAAGACAGGGTGAACACTGAAGCTTTCTTT	CASKDRVNTEAFF
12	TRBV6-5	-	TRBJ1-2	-	TGTGCCAGCAGTTACAATCTGTATGGCTACACCTTC	CASSYNLYGYTF
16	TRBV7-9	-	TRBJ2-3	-	TGTGCCAGCAGCCAAGGAGGTGCAGGACGCACAGATACGCAGTATTTT	CASSQGGAGRTDTQYF